This T cell receptor beta chain was captured in a study of shared clonotypes between healthy human individuals (dated by TCRdb to about 2020). About the investigation overall: A couple of women and three men aged 18 to 49 years were included in the cohort. Per donor, three plates each were used for CD4 naive and CD4 memory, two for CD8 naive, and one for CD8 memory. The study deeply sequenced blood TCR repertoires of five healthy adults to estimate repertoire size and the extent of clonotype sharing between individuals. Libraries were prepared and TCR repertoires were sequenced by different laboratories using diverse techniques, in order to increase sequencing depth and limit assay-specific biases. Each donor's leukapheresis produced roughly between roughly 0.85 and 9.5 billion PBMCs.

The donors were healthy, HIV-negative adults with no recently reported acute infections or vaccinations. Every donor was a Caucasian adult residing in Nashville, Tennessee, USA. Magnetic negative selection was used to enrich CD4+ T cells, after which naive cells were positively selected on CD45RA and the negative fraction became the memory subset. After blood collection by leukapheresis, PBMCs were isolated using Ficoll-Histopaque density gradient centrifugation and then cryopreserved in the vapor phase of liquid nitrogen. Analytical flow cytometry was used to check the purity and quantity of every magnetically sorted T cell population. Genomic DNA was isolated from every sorted fraction and measured by UV absorbance on a Nanodrop 2000c. CDR1 and CDR2 were assigned from the germline V gene as SGHRS and YFSETQ. Spanning cysteine to phenylalanine, the CDR3 consists of 11 amino acids. Left in the record is the CDR3 DNA by itself, 33 bases read in frame from the first base. The germline V and J ends show losses of 4 bases and 10 bases respectively, and no gene match explains 4 bases of the junction.

Points on this clone: Its antigen is unknown. It has no much larger one-base neighbor in the sample; base qualities were not kept.

The study at large found these results: Pairwise subsampling led to the expectation that sequencing depth would affect the degree of clonotype sharing among donors. Approximately 5% of naive CD4, 3% to 4% of naive CD8, approximately 2% of memory CD4, and around 0.42% of memory CD8 clonotypes were shared across several donors. Larger estimated clonotype richness was generally found for naive subsets than for memory subsets. Compared with non-shared clonotypes, the clonotypes found in all four sorted-subset donors had higher generation probabilities. Sampling was restricted to blood, and TCR repertoires in tissues likely differ from the TCR repertoires found in blood. Even with the large sequencing depth, rarefaction of the sorted-subset datasets indicated that sequencing was incomplete. The small number of donors limited the genetic and exposure-history diversity represented.

Using the deep immunoSEQ assay, TCR CDR3 regions were amplified from genomic DNA by multiplex PCR. For each cell subset, the extracted genomic DNA was distributed evenly across all wells of several immunoSEQ 96-well plates, and each plate served as one replicate. For sorted subsets, each replicate PCR was loaded with roughly 0.2 ug genomic DNA, equivalent to 32,000 or so T cell genomes. Purified libraries were measured with a Qubit 3.0 fluorometer, size-checked on a Bioanalyzer 2100, and measured again with the KAPA Library Quantification kit. Every immunoSEQ 96-well plate was sequenced on a separate single-read 150-cycle Illumina NextSeq 550 flow cell. Under the source paper's analysis protocol: Because only junctional sequences without quality scores were contained in the immunoSEQ output, filtering matching that applied to full-length reads could not be performed. Sequences were annotated with PyIR, a Python wrapper for IgBLAST v1.9, using IMGT germline references to assign V/J genes and CDR3. Any read was removed if the V/J assignment was weak (E-value above 1e-6), the CDR3 was missing, or the read contained stop codons, out-of-frame junctions, or ambiguous translated residues. V3J clonotypes were defined as sequences sharing an identical inferred V gene, J gene, and CDR3 amino acid sequence. To compute the percentage overlap between repertoires, the number of shared unique clonotypes was divided by the size of the smaller repertoire. RTK rarefaction, the Chao1 estimator, and Recon v2.1 estimates of unobserved clonotypes were used to assess repertoire richness. Generation probabilities for all TCRbeta clonotypes obtained by the gDNA method from a few donors were computed using OLGA. TCRdb took this table from immuneACCESS and kept in-frame rearrangements with V and J called. Such tables lack part of the clones; where checked against another copy, unresolved V genes explain under half of the gap, and the rest is unexplained. V and J calls plus clone size are reproduced from that table; the DNA served to infer D and trimming. The sample contains roughly 2,500,000 clones, roughly 93% of them found a single time. The ten largest clones represent around 0.4% of the sample.

The sequenced sample consisted of naive CD4+ T cells from PBMCs. Per the publication, the cell subset or site label means: CD45RA+ positively selected. This sequence was found in a man younger than 30 in good health. Some clones in this sample may be carry-over from other donors' samples. Recombination joined TRBV5-1 with TRBJ1-1, and 7 junction bases match TRBD1. The CDR3 in this case is CASSRDSGAFF. The DNA sequence is as follows: TGCGCCAGCAGCCGGGACAGTGGAGCTTTCTTT.